This TCR beta chain was observed in a study of monozygotic twins with inflammatory bowel disease. Template switching introduced UMIs that contain a 6-nucleotide sample barcode. TCRdb re-called the 5' RACE reads; one entry per CDR3 protein, DNA not given. Reported are approximately 420,000 distinct CDR3 sequences; the ten largest clones contain more than 2%. Germline V gene sequence: CDR1 MNHNS, CDR2 SASEGT. The CDR3 length is 15 residues. Sequenced sample: blood. The TCR originated in a human donor with ulcerative colitis or Crohn's disease, or a healthy co-twin of an affected twin (not recorded which). The genes are TRBV6-1 and TRBJ1-5; TCRdb outputs TRBD1, but without DNA this stays unchecked. The CDR3 region is CASRRQGGSNQPQHF.